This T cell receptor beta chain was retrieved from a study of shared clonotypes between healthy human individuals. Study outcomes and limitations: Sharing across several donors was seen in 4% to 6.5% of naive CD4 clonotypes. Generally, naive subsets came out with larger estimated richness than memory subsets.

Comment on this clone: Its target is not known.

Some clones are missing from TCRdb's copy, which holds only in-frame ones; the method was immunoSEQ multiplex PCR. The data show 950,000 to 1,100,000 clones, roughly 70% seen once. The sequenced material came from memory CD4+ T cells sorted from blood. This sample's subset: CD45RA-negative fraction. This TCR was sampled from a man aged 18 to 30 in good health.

The CDR3 region is CASSHAGTGNTEAFF. In DNA form, the CDR3 reads TGTGCCAGCAGCCACGCCGGGACAGGGAACACTGAAGCTTTCTTT. The chain has TRBV14 and TRBJ1-1, with 8 bases lining up with TRBD1. The CDR3 runs to 15 residues. CDR1 is SGHDN and CDR2 is FVKESK in the germline V gene. The ends lost 3 bases at V and 1 base at J; junction bases unmatched: 4.